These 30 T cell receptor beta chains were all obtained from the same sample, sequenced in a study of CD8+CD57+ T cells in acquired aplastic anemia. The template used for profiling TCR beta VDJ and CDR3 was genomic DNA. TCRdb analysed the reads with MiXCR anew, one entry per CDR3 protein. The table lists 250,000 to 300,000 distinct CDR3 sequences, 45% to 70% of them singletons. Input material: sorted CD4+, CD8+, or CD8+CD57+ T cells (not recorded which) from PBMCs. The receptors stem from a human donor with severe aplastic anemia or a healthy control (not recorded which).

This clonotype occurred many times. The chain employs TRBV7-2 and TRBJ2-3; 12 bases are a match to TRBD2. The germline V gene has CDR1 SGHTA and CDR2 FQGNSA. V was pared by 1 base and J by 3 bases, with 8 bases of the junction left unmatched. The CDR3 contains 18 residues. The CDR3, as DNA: TGTGCCAGCAGCTTAGAAGCGACTAGCGGGGGTCAAACAGATACGCAGTATTTT. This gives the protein CASSLEATSGGQTDTQYF.

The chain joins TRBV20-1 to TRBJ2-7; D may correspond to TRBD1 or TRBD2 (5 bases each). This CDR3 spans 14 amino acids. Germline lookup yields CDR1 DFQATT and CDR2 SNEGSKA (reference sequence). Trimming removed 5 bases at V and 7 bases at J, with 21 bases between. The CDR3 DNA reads TGCAGTGCTTTACGCCGGGACGGGGTAGTGGAGCAGTACTTC. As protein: CSALRRDGVVEQYF.

CDR3 bases: TGTGCCAGCAGCTTAGCGTCGACAGCCAATTCACCCCTCCACTTT. It is translated as CASSLASTANSPLHF. The J gene is TRBJ1-6, the V gene TRBV7-8, with D possibly matching TRBD1 (5 bases). CDR1 and CDR2 from the germline V gene are SGHVS and FQNEAQ. The CDR3 runs 15 residues. V lost 0 bases and J lost 7, with 10 bases in between.

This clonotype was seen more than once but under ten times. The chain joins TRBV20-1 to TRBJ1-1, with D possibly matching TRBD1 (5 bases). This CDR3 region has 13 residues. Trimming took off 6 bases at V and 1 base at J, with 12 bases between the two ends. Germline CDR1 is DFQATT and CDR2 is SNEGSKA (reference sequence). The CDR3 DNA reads TGCAGTGCGATCCGGGACCAGAACACTGAAGCTTTCTTT. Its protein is CSAIRDQNTEAFF.

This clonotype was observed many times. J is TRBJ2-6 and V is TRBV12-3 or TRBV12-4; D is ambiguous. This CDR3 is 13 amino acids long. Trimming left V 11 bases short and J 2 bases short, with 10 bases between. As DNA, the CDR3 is TGTGCCCTCGGGCTTACTGGGGCCAACGTCCTGACTTTC. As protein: CALGLTGANVLTF.

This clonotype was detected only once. The CDR3 loop is CASSLEQGTNYGYTF. CDR3 nucleotide sequence: TGTGCCAGCAGCTTGGAACAGGGTACTAACTATGGCTACACCTTC. The chain carries TRBV5-5 and TRBJ1-2; D possibly corresponds to TRBD1 (6 bases). Per germline, CDR1 SGHKS and CDR2 YYEKEE (reference sequence). Between the trimmed V and J ends, which lost 0 bases and 0 bases, there was a span of 9 bases. The CDR3 is made up of 15 amino acids.

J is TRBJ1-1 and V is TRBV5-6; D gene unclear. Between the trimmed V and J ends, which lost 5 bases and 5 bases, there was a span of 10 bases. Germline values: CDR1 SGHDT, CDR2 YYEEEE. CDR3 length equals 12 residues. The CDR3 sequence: CASSLSSTEAFF. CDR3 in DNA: TGTGCCAGCAGTTTGTCCTCAACTGAAGCTTTCTTT.

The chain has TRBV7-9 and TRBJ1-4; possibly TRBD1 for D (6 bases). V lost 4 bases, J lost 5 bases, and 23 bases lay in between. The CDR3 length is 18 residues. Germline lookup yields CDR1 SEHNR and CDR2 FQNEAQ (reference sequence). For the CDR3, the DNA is TGTGCCAGCAGCTCCGCCCCTACAGGGAACCTCTACAATGAAAAACTGTTTTTT. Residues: CASSSAPTGNLYNEKLFF.

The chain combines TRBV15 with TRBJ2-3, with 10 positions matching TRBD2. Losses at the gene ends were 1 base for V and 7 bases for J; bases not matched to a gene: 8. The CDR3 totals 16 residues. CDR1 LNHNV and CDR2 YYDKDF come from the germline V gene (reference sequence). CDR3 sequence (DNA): TGTGCCACCAGCAGAGTGGGCGGGACTAGCGTGTATACGCAGTATTTT. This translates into CATSRVGGTSVYTQYF.

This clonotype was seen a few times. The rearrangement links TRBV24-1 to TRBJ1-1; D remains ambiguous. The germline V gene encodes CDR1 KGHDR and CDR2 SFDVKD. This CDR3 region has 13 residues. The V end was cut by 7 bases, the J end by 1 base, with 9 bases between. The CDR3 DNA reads TGTGCCACCAGGGCTCACGCGAACACTGAAGCTTTCTTT. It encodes CATRAHANTEAFF.

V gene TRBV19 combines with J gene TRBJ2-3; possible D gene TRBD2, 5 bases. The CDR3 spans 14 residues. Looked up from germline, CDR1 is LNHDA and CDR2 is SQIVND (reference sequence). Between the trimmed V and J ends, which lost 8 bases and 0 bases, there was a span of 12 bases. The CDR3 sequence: CASSLALSTDTQYF. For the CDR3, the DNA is TGTGCCAGTTCCTTAGCGCTTAGCACAGATACGCAGTATTTT.

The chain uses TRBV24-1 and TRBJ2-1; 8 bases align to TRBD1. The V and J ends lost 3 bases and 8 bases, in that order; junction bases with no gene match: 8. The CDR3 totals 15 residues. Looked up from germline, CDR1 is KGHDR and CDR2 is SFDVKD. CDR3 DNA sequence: TGTGCCACCAGTGATCTCGACAGGGGTCGTGATGAGCAGTTCTTC. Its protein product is CATSDLDRGRDEQFF.

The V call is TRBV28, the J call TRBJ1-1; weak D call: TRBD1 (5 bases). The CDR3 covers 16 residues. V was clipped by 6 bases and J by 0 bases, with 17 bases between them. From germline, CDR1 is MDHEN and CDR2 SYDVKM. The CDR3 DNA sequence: TGTGCCAGCAGCCCCATCTTGGGGGTCATGAACACTGAAGCTTTCTTT. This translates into CASSPILGVMNTEAFF.

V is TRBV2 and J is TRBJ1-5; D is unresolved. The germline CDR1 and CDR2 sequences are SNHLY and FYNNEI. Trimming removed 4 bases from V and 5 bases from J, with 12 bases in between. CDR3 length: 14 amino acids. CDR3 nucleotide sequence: TGTGCCAGCAGTGGGCGGTGGGCCTATCAGCCCCAGCATTTT. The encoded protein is CASSGRWAYQPQHF. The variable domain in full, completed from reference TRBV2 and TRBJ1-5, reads EPEVTQTPSHQVTQMGQEVILRCVPISNHLYFYWYRQILGQKVEFLVSFYNNEISEKSEIFDDQFSVERPDGSNFTLKIRSTKLEDSAMYFCASSGRWAYQPQHFGDGTRLSIL.

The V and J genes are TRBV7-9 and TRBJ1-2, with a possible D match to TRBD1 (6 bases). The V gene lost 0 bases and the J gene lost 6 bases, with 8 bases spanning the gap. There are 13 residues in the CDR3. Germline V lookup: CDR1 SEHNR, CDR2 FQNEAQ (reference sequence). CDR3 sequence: CASSLANRDGYTF. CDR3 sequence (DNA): TGTGCCAGCAGCTTAGCGAACAGGGATGGCTACACCTTC.

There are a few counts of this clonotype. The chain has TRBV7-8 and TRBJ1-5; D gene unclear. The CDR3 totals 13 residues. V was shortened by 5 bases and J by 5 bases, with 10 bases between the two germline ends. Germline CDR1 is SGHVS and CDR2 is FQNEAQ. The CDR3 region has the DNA TGTGCCAGCAGCCTGCGAACCCATCAGCCCCAGCATTTT. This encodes CASSLRTHQPQHF.

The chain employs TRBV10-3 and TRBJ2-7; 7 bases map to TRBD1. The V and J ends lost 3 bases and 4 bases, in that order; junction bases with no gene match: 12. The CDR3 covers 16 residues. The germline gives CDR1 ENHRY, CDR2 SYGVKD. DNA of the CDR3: TGTGCCATCAGTGAAGGGGCAACGACAGGGTTATACGAGCAGTACTTC. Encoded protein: CAISEGATTGLYEQYF.

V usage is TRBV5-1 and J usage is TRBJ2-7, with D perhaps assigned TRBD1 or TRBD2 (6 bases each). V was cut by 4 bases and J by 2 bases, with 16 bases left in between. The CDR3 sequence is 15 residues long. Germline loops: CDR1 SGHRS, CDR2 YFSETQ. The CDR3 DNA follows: TGCGCCAGCAGCCTGACGACGGGGGCCACCTACGAGCAGTACTTC. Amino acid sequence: CASSLTTGATYEQYF.

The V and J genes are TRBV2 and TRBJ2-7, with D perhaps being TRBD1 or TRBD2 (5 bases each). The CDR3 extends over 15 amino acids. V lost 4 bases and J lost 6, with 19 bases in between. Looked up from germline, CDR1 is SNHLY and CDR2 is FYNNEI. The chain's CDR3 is CASSAPLRPGGEQYV. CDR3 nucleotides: TGTGCCAGCAGTGCCCCCTTACGGCCTGGGGGCGAGCAGTACGTC.

The CDR3 sequence: CATSSGMETQYF. CDR3 coding DNA: TGTGCCACCAGTAGCGGGATGGAGACCCAGTACTTC. The rearrangement uses TRBV24-1 and TRBJ2-5; the match to TRBD2 covers 7 bases. Germline trimming cut 6 bases from V and 5 bases from J; bases unmatched to any gene: 2. Germline V lookup: CDR1 KGHDR, CDR2 SFDVKD. This CDR3 has 12 residues.

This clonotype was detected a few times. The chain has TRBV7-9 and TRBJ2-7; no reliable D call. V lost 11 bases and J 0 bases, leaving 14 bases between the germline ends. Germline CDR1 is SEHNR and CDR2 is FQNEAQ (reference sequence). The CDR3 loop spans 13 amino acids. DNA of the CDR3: TGTGCCGGATCTAGGGCTGACTCCTACGAGCAGTACTTC. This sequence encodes CAGSRADSYEQYF.

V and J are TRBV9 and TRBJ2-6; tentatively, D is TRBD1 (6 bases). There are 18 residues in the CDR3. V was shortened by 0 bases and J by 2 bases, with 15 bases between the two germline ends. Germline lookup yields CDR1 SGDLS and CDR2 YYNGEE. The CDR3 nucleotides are TGTGCCAGCAGCGTAGGGCCCACAGGGTTAGCTGGGGCCAACGTCCTGACTTTC. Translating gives CASSVGPTGLAGANVLTF.

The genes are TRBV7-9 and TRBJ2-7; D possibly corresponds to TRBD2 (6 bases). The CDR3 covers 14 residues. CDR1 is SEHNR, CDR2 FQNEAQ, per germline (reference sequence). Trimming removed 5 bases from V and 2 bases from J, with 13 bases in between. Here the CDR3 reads CASSPGGVPYEQYF. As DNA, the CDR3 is TGTGCCAGCAGCCCGGGCGGGGTCCCCTACGAGCAGTACTTC.

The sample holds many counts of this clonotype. CDR3 in DNA: TGTGCCAGTAAAACCGGGACAGGGGAAAGGGGTTACGAGCAGTACTTC. Translating it yields CASKTGTGERGYEQYF. This rearrangement joins TRBV27 to TRBJ2-7; 10 bases are a match to TRBD1. V lost 9 bases, J lost 4 bases, and 15 bases stayed unmatched. This CDR3 region has 16 residues. Germline assignment: CDR1 MNHEY and CDR2 SMNVEV (reference sequence).

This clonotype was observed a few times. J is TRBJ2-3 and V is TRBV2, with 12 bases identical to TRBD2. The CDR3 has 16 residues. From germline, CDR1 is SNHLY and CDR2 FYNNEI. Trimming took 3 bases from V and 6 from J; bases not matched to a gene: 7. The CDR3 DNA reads TGTGCCAGCAGTGACCTGACTAGCGGGGGTACGGATACGCAGTATTTT. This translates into CASSDLTSGGTDTQYF.

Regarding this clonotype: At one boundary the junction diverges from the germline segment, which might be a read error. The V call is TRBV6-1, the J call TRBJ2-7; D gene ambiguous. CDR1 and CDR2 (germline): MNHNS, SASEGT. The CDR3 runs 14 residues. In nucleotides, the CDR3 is TGTGCCAGCGCCACAGCGTCGAGCTCCTACGGGCAGTACTTC. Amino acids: CASATASSSYGQYF.

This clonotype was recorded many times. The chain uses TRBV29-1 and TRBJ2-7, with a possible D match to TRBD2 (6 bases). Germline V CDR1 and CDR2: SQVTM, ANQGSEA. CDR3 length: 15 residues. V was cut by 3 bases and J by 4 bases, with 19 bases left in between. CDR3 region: CSVDQGWGDGYEQYF. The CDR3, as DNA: TGCAGCGTTGATCAAGGGTGGGGGGATGGGTACGAGCAGTACTTC.

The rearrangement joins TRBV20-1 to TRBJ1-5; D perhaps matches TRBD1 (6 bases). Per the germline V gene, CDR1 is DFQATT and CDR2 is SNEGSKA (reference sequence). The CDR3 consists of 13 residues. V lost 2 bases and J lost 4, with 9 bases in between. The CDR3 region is CSARKQGNQPQHF. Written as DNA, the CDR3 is TGCAGTGCTAGAAAGCAGGGGAATCAGCCCCAGCATTTT.

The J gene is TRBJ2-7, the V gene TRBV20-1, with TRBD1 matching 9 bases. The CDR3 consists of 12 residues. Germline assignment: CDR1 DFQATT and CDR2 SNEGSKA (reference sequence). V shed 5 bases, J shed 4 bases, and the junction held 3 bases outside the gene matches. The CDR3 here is CSAPGTGYEQYF. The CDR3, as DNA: TGCAGTGCTCCCGGGACAGGGTACGAGCAGTACTTC.

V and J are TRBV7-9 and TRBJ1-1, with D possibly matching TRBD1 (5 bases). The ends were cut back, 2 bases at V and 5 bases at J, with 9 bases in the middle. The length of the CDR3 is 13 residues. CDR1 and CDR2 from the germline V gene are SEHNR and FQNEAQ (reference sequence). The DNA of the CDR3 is TGTGCCAGCAGCTTAATAGGGGCGACTGAAGCTTTCTTT. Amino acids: CASSLIGATEAFF.